This T cell receptor beta chain was profiled in a study of blood T cells in healthy people across ages. RNA extraction gave at least 5 micrograms of total RNA per sample. V shed 5 bases and J 3 bases; nucleotides not matched to a gene: 8. This CDR3 is built from 16 residues. CDR1 is SGHTA, CDR2 FQGNSA, per germline. This clonotype was observed a handful of times. Alongside a J-beta primer mix, a sample-barcoded 5' primer served in a second PCR lasting about 7 to 11 cycles. MiXCR was run by TCRdb on the 5' RACE reads, yielding one entry per CDR3 protein. This sample has about 720,000 distinct CDR3 sequences, with 20% to 25% found just once. These same records also appear under a second study, on T cells of mothers and their children.

The rearrangement uses TRBV7-2 and TRBJ2-1, with TRBD2 matching over 9 bases. The source is a boy younger than 18 in good health. The sequenced sample was blood. The CDR3 DNA follows: TGTGCCAGCAGCCCCATGCTAGCGGGGATCTACAATGAGCAGTTCTTC. Protein: CASSPMLAGIYNEQFF. The entire variable domain, with the rest obtained from reference TRBV7-2 and TRBJ2-1, is as follows: GAGVSQSPSNKVTEKGKDVELRCDPISGHTALYWYRQSLGQGLEFLIYFQGNSAPDKSGLPSDRFSAERTGGSVSTLTIQRTQQEDSAVYLCASSPMLAGIYNEQFFGPGTRLTVL.